There are many counts of the clone carrying this TCR beta chain. The target antigen is unknown. The source of the sample is a study of CD8 T cells in ankylosing spondylitis. A single record per CDR3 protein comes from TCRdb applying MiXCR to the 5' RACE reads. The repertoire has around 250,000 distinct CDR3 sequences, approximately 11% of them found once; the top ten carry approximately 6.6%. Germline-derived CDR1 and CDR2 are MNHEY and SVGAGI. There are 14 residues in the CDR3. The V end lost 1 base, the J end lost 4 bases, and 9 bases lay between the germline ends. Study observations and caveats: The clones that were linked to disease were reported to be significantly enriched in matched synovial fluid samples from ankylosing spondylitis patients. About 8 highly homologous variants made up a TCR beta motif, and this motif appeared characteristic of ankylosing spondylitis blood. CD8+ by phenotype, disease-linked clones were relatively rare in peripheral blood.

Specimen: blood, either unsorted or a sorted T cell fraction (not recorded which). The chain is built from TRBV6-5 and TRBJ2-3, with TRBD2 as a possible D gene (5 bases). The sequence was obtained from a male donor with ankylosing spondylitis or in good health (not recorded which). The CDR3 DNA is TGTGCCAGCAGTTACTGGCTGGGAGCAGATACGCAGTATTTT. Amino acids: CASSYWLGADTQYF.